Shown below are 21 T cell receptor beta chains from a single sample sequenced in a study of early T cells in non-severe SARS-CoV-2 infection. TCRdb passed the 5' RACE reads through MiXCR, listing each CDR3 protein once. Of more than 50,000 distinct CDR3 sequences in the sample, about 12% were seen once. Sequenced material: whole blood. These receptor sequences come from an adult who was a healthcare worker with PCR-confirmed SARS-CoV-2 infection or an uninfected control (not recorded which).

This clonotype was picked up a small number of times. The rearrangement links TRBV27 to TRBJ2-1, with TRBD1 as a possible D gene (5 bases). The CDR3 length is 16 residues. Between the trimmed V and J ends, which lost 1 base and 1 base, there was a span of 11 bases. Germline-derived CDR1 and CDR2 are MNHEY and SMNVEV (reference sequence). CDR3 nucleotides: TGTGCCAGCAGTTTATTTCGGACACCTTCCTACAATGAGCAGTTCTTC. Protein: CASSLFRTPSYNEQFF.

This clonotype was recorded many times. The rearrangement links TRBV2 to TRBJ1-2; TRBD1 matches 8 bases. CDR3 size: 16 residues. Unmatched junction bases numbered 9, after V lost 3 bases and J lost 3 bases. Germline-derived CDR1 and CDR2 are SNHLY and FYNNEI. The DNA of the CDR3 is TGTGCCAGCAGTGAGGCTCCAGGGGGCGCAGACTATGGCTACACCTTC. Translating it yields CASSEAPGGADYGYTF.

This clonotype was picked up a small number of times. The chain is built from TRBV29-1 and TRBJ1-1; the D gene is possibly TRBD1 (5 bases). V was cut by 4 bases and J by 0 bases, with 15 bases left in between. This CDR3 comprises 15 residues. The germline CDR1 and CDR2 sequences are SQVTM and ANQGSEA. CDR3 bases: TGCAGCGTTGCCGCGACGGGGCAGATGAACACTGAAGCTTTCTTT. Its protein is CSVAATGQMNTEAFF.

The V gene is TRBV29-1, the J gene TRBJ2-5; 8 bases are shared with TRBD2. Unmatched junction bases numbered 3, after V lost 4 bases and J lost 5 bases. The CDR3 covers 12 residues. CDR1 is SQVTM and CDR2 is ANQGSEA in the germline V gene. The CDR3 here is CSVVREGETQYF. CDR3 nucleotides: TGCAGCGTTGTTCGGGAGGGTGAGACCCAGTACTTC. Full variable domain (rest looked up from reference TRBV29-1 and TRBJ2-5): SAVISQKPSRDICQRGTSLTIQCQVDSQVTMMFWYRQQPGQSLTLIATANQGSEATYESGFVIDKFPISRPNLTFSTLTVSNMSPEDSSIYLCSVVREGETQYFGPGTRLLVL.

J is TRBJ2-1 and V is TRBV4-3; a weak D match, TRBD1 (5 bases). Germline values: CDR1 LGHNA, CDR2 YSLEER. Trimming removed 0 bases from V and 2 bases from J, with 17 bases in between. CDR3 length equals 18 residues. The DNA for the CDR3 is TGCGCCAGCAGCCAAGATCATTGGGATCAGGGCGCCTACAATGAGCAGTTCTTC. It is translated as CASSQDHWDQGAYNEQFF.

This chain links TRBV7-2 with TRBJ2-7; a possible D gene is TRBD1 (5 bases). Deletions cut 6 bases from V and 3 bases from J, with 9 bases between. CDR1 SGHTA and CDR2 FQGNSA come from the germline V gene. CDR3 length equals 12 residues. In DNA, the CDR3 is TGTGCCAGCAGGACAGACCGCTACGAGCAGTACTTC. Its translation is CASRTDRYEQYF.

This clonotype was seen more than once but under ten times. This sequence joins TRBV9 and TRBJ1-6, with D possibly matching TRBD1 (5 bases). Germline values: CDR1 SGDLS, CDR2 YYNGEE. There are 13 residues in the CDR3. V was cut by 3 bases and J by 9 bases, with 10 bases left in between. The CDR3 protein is CASSGRGGSPLHF. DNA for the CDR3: TGTGCCAGCAGCGGAAGGGGTGGTTCACCCCTCCACTTT.

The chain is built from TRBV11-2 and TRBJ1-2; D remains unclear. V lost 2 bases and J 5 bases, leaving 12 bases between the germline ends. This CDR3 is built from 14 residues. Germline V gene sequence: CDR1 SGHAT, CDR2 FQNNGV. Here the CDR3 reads CASSLTRVGYGYTF. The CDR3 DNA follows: TGTGCCAGCAGCTTAACCCGTGTGGGATATGGCTACACCTTC.

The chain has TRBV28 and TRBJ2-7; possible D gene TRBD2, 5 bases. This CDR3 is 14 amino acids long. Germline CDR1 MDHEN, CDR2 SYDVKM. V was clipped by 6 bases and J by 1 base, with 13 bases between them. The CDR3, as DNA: TGTGCCAGCAGCCGTACCGGGATGTCCTACGAGCAGTACTTC. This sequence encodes CASSRTGMSYEQYF. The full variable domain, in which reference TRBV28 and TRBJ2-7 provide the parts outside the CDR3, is DVKVTQSSRYLVKRTGEKVFLECVQDMDHENMFWYRQDPGLGLRLIYFSYDVKMKEKGDIPEGYSVSREKKERFSLILESASTNQTSMYLCASSRTGMSYEQYFGPGTRLTVT.

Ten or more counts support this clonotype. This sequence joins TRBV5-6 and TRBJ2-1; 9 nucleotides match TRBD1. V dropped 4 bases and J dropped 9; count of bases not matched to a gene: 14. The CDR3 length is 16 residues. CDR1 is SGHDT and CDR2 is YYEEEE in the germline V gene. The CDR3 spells CASSKGQGNLQVEQFF. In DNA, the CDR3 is TGTGCCAGCAGCAAGGGACAGGGAAATTTACAGGTTGAGCAGTTCTTC.

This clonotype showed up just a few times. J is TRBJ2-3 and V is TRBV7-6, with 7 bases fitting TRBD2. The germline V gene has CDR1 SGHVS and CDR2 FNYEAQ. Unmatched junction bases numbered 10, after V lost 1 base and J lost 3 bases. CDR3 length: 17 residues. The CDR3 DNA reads TGTGCCAGCAGCTTAGTCCTGTCCCGGGGGGTAACAGATACGCAGTATTTT. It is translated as CASSLVLSRGVTDTQYF. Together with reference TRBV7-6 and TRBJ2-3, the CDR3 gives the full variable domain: GAGVSQSPRYKVTKRGQDVALRCDPISGHVSLYWYRQALGQGPEFLTYFNYEAQQDKSGLPNDRFSAERPEGSISTLTIQRTEQRDSAMYRCASSLVLSRGVTDTQYFGPGTRLTVL.

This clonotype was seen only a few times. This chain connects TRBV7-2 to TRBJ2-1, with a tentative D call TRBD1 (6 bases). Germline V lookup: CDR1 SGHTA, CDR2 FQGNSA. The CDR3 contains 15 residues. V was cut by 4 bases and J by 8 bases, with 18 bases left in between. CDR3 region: CASSSTLRQDHEQFF. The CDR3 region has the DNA TGTGCCAGCAGCTCTACTCTTCGACAGGACCATGAGCAGTTCTTC.

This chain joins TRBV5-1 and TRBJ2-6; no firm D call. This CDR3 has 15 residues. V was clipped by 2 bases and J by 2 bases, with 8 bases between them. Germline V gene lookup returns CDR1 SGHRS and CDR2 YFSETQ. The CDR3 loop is CASSLNGPGANVLTF. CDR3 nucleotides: TGCGCCAGCAGCTTAAATGGACCTGGGGCCAACGTCCTGACTTTC.

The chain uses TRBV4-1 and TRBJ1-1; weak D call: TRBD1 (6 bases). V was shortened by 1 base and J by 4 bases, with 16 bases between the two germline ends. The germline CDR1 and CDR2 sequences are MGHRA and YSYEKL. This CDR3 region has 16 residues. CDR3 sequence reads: CASSQALQGRSTEAFF. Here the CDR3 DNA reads TGCGCCAGCAGCCAAGCCCTACAGGGAAGGAGCACTGAAGCTTTCTTT.

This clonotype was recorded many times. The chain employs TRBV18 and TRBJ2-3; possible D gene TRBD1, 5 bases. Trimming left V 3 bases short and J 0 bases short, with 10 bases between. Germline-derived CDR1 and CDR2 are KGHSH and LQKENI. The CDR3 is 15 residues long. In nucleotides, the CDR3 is TGTGCCAGCTCACCTAGACAGATGAGCACAGATACGCAGTATTTT. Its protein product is CASSPRQMSTDTQYF.

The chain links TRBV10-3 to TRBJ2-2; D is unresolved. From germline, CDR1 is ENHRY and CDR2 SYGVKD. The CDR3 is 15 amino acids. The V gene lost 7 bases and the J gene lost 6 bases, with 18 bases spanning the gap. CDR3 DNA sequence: TGTGCCATCAAGTCCCCTAGGTTTGAGGCCGGGGAGCTGTTTTTT. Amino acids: CAIKSPRFEAGELFF.

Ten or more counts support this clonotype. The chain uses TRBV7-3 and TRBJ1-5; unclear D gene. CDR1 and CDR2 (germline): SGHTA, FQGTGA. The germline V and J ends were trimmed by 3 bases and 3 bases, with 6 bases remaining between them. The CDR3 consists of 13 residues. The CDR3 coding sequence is TGTGCCAGCAGCTTCGATGCCAATCAGCCCCAGCATTTT. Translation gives CASSFDANQPQHF.

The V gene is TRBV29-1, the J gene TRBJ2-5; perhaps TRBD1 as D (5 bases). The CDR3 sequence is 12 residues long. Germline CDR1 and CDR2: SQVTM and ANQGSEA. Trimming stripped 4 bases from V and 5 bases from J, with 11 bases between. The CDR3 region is CSVAQGTETQYF. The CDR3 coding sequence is TGCAGCGTTGCCCAGGGTACGGAGACCCAGTACTTC.

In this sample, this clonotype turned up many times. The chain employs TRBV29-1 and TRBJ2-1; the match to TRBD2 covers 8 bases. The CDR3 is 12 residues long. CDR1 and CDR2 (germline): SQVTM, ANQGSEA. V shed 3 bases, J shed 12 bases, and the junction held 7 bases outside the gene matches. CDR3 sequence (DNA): TGCAGCGTTGAGCTGGGACTAGTAGCGCAGTTCTTC. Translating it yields CSVELGLVAQFF.

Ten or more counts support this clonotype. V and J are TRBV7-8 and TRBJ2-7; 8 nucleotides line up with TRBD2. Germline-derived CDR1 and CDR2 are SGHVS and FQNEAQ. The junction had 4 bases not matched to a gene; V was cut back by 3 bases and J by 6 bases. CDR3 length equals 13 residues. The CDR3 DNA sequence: TGTGCCAGCAGCTTGCGGGGGGCCTCCGAGCAGTACTTC. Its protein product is CASSLRGASEQYF.

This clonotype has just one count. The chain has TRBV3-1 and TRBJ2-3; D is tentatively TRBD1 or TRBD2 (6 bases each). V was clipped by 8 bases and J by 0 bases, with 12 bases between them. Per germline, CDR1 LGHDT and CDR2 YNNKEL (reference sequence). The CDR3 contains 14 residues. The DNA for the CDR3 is TGTGCCAGCCGGGGGCCTGTTAGCACAGATACGCAGTATTTT. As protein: CASRGPVSTDTQYF.